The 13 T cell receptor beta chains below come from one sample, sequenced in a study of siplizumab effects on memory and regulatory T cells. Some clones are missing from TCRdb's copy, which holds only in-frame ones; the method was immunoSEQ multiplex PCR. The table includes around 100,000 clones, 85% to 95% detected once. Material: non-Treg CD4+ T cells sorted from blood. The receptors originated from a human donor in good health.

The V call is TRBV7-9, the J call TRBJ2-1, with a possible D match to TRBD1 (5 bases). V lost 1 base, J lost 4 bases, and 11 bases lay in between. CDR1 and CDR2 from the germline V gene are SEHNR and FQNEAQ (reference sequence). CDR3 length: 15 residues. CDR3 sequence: CASSLVGAGYNEQFF. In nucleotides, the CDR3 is TGTGCCAGCAGCTTAGTCGGCGCAGGGTACAATGAGCAGTTCTTC.

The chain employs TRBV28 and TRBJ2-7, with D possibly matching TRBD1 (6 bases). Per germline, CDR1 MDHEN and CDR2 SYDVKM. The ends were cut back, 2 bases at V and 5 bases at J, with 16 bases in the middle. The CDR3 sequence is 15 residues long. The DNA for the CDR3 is TGTGCCAGCAGTTTACCTGGAACAGGGATGGACGAGCAGTACTTC. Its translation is CASSLPGTGMDEQYF. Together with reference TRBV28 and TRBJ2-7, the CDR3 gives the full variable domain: DVKVTQSSRYLVKRTGEKVFLECVQDMDHENMFWYRQDPGLGLRLIYFSYDVKMKEKGDIPEGYSVSREKKERFSLILESASTNQTSMYLCASSLPGTGMDEQYFGPGTRLTVT.

CDR3 sequence: CASSRTLQETQYF. The CDR3, as DNA: TGTGCCAGCAGCCGGACACTCCAAGAGACCCAGTACTTC. The chain joins TRBV7-3 to TRBJ2-5, with D perhaps matching TRBD1 (5 bases). V lost 5 bases, J lost 1 base, and 8 bases lay in between. In germline, CDR1 is SGHTA, CDR2 FQGTGA. There are 13 residues in the CDR3. Based on the CDR3 plus reference TRBV7-3 and TRBJ2-5, the full variable domain is GAGVSQTPSNKVTEKGKYVELRCDPISGHTALYWYRQSLGQGPEFLIYFQGTGAADDSGLPNDRFFAVRPEGSVSTLKIQRTERGDSAVYLCASSRTLQETQYFGPGTRLLVL.

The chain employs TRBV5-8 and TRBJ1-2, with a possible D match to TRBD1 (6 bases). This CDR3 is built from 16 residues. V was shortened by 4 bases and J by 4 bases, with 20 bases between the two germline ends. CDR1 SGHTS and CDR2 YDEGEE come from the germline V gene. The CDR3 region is CASSIGTPMKAYGYTF. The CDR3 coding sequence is TGTGCCAGCAGCATCGGGACACCGATGAAGGCCTATGGCTACACCTTC.

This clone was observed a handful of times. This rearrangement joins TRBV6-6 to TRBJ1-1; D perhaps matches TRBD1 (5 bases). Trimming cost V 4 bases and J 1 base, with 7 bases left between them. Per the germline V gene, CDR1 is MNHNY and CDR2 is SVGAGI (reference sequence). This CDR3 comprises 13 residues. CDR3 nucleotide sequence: TGTGCCAGCAGTTTGACAGAGAACACTGAAGCTTTCTTT. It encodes CASSLTENTEAFF.

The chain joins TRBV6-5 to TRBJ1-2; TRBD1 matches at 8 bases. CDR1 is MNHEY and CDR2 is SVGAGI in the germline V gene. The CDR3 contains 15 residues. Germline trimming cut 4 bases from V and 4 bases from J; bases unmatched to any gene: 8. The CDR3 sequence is CASSSSQGGGYGYTF. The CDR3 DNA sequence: TGTGCCAGCAGTTCATCACAGGGGGGCGGCTATGGCTACACCTTC.

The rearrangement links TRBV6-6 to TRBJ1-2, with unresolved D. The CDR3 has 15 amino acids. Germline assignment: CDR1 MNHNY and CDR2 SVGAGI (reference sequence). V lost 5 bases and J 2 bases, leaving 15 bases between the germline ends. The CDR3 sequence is CASSATEDGNYGYTF. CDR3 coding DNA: TGTGCCAGCAGTGCGACCGAGGATGGGAACTATGGCTACACCTTC.

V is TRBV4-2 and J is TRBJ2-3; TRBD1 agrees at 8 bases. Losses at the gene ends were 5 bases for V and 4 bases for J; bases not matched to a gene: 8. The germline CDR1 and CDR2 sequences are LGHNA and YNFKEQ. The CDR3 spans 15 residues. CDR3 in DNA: TGTGCCAGCAGCTTCCAACAGGGGGTTGCAGATACGCAGTATTTT. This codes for CASSFQQGVADTQYF.

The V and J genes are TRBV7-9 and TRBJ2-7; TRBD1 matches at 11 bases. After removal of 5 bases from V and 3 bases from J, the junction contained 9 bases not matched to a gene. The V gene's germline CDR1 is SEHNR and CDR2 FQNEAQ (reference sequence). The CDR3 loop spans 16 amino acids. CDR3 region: CASSRSFGTGGYEQYF. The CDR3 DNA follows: TGTGCCAGCAGCCGGTCCTTCGGGACAGGGGGCTACGAGCAGTACTTC.

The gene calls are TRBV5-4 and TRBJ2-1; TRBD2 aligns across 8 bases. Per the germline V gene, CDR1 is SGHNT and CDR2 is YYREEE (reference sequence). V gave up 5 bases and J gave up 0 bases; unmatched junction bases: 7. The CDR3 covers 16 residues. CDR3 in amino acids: CASRTSAQSSYNEQFF. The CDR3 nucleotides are TGTGCCAGCAGGACTAGCGCCCAAAGCTCCTACAATGAGCAGTTCTTC.

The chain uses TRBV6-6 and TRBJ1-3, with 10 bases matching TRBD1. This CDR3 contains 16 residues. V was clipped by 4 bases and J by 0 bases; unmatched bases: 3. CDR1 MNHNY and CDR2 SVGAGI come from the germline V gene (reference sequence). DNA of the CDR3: TGTGCCAGCAGTTGGGGACAGGGGAGCTCTGGAAACACCATATATTTT. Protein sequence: CASSWGQGSSGNTIYF.

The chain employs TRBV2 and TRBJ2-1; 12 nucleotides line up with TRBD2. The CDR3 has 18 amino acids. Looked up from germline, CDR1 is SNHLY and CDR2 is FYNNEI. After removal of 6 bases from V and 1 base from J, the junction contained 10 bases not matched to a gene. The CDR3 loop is CASRRSSGRAWSYNEQFF. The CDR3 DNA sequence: TGTGCCAGCAGGAGATCTAGCGGGAGGGCCTGGTCCTACAATGAGCAGTTCTTC.

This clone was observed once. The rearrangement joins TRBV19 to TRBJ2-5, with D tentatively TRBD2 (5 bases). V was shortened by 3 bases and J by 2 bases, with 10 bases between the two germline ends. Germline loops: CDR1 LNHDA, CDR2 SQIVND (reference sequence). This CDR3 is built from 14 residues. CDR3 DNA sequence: TGTGCCAGTAGTATGGACTCGTCTCAAGAGACCCAGTACTTC. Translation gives CASSMDSSQETQYF.